These T cell receptor beta chains were read from a single sample in a study of blood T cells in healthy people across ages. MiXCR, run by TCRdb on the 5' RACE reads, gives a single entry per CDR3 protein. Of under 2,000,000 distinct CDR3 sequences in the sample, roughly 49% were seen once. Sequenced: blood. These receptors were collected from a woman aged 40-49 years in good health. Both conserved end residues are part of each CDR3. D genes are given only for firm matches. The size entry is marked missing in some rows and otherwise reads once, few, many or a size class.

d_call clone_size j_call v_call cdr3_length cdr3_nt cdr3_aa
NA NA TRBJ1-6 TRBV9 13 TGTGCCAGCAGCGTGGGTGATAATTCACCCCTCCACTTT CASSVGDNSPLHF
TRBD2 NA TRBJ2-1 TRBV9 15 TGTGCCAGCAGCCCAGACGGGGGGGTTAGAAATGAGCAGTTCTTC CASSPDGGVRNEQFF
TRBD1 NA TRBJ2-3 TRBV20-1 16 TGCAGTACACCACTAAGGGACAGGGGGAGCACAGATACGCAGTATTTT CSTPLRDRGSTDTQYF
TRBD1 NA TRBJ2-2 TRBV4-2 15 TGTGCCAGCAGCCATCCCGGACAGGTCACCGGGGAGCTGTTTTTT CASSHPGQVTGELFF
NA few TRBJ2-5 TRBV20-1 15 TGCAGTGCTAGACCCCCGGTGGAGGCCGGGGAGACCCAGTACTTC CSARPPVEAGETQYF
NA NA TRBJ1-2 TRBV28 15 TGTGCCAGCAGTTTACTCCCAGGGCTAAAAGATGGCTACACCTTC CASSLLPGLKDGYTF
NA NA TRBJ1-2 TRBV28 16 TGTGCCAGCAGGCCTCCCGCCGGGCAGGGGATGTGGGGCCACACCTTC CASRPPAGQGMWGHTF
NA NA TRBJ2-1 TRBV28 12 TGTGCCAGCAGCCCGAACGCCGGGAGGCAGTTCTTC CASSPNAGRQFF
TRBD1 few TRBJ2-5 TRBV7-7 15 TGTGCTAGCAGCCCTTCGCAGGGGGCTTTAGAGACCCAGTACTTC CASSPSQGALETQYF
TRBD1 NA TRBJ2-7 TRBV6-1 16 TGTGCCAGCAGAGCACTTAGGGACAGGTTAGCCTACGAGCAGTACTTC CASRALRDRLAYEQYF
TRBD2 NA TRBJ2-1 TRBV20-1 13 TGCAGTGCTAGAGTCCCGCTAGCGGATGAGCAGTTCTTC CSARVPLADEQFF
NA NA TRBJ2-7 TRBV20-1 14 TGCAGTGCTAGAGAGATCGGGGCCCACTACGAGCAGTACTTC CSAREIGAHYEQYF
NA NA TRBJ1-1 TRBV10-3 12 TGTGCCATCAGTGAGACCAGGGTCCAAGCTTTCTTT CAISETRVQAFF
NA NA TRBJ2-3 TRBV27 13 TGTGCCAGCAGTTTTTTGTCTGCAGATACGCAGTATTTT CASSFLSADTQYF
NA NA TRBJ2-6 TRBV7-2 18 TGTGCCAGCAGCCCAAGACCGACACAAAGCTCTGGGGCCAACGTCCTGACTTTC CASSPRPTQSSGANVLTF
NA NA TRBJ1-4 TRBV7-2 14 TGTGCCAGCAGCTTAGGTCCGTCGAATGAAAAACTGTTTTTT CASSLGPSNEKLFF
NA few TRBJ1-2 TRBV20-1 14 TGCAGTGCTAGAACAATGACGGAGCACTATGGCTACACCTTC CSARTMTEHYGYTF
NA NA TRBJ1-4 TRBV12-3/TRBV12-4 14 TGTGCCAGCAGTTTATTGACAACTAATGAAAAACTGTTTTTT CASSLLTTNEKLFF
NA once TRBJ1-2 TRBV6-2/TRBV6-3 15 TGTGCCAGCAGACCCAACTTCGCGGCTAACTATGGCTACACCTTC CASRPNFAANYGYTF
TRBD1 few TRBJ2-1 TRBV5-1 16 TGCGCCAGCAGCGTCGATGGACAGGGTTTAATCAATGAGCAGTTCTTC CASSVDGQGLINEQFF
NA few TRBJ2-1 TRBV4-2 16 TGTGCCAGCAGCCAACTCGCTAGCTCGGCCTACAATGAGCAGTTCTTC CASSQLASSAYNEQFF
NA NA TRBJ2-1 TRBV29-1 12 TGCAGCGCTGAAAACATTTACAATGAGCAGTTCTTC CSAENIYNEQFF
NA few TRBJ2-3 TRBV29-1 17 TGCAGCGTTGAAGATACCCCCCGGACCGCATTCACAGATACGCAGTATTTT CSVEDTPRTAFTDTQYF
TRBD2 NA TRBJ2-7 TRBV2 15 TGTGCCAGCACCAAACTAGCGGGGGGAACCTACGAGCAGTACTTC CASTKLAGGTYEQYF
TRBD2 NA TRBJ2-3 TRBV9 17 TGTGCCAGCAGCGTAGAGGGACTAGCGGGGATGACGGATACGCAGTATTTT CASSVEGLAGMTDTQYF
NA NA TRBJ1-5 TRBV6-1 14 TGTGTAATATCGGAGAAATGGGGCAATCAGCCCCAGCATTTT CVISEKWGNQPQHF
NA NA TRBJ1-6 TRBV20-1 13 TGCAGTGCTAGATCCCCCTCATCAGGGCCCCTCCACTTT CSARSPSSGPLHF